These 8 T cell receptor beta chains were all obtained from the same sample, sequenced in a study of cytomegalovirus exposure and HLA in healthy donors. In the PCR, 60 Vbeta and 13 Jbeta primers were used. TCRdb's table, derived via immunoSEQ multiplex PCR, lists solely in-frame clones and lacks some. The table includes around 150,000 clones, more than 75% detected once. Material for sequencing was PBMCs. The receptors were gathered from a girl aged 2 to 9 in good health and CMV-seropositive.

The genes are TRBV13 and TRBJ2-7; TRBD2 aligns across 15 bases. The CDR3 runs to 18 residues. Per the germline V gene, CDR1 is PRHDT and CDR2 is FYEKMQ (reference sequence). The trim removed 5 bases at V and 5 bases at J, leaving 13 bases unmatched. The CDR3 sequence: CASSLLPGLAGGYHEQYF. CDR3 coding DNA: TGTGCCAGCAGCCTACTTCCGGGACTAGCGGGAGGTTACCACGAGCAGTACTTC.

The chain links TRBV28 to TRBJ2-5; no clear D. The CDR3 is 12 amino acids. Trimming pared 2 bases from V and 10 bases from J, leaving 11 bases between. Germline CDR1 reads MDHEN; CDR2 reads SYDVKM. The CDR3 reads CASSLRRGLQYF. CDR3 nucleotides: TGTGCCAGCAGTTTAAGGAGAGGTCTCCAGTACTTC.

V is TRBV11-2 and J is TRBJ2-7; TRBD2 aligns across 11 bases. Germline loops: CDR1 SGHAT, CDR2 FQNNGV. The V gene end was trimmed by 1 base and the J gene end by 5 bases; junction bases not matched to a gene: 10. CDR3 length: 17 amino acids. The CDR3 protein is CASSLGRGRLAGNEQYF. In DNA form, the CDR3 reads TGTGCCAGCAGCTTAGGAAGGGGGCGACTAGCGGGAAACGAGCAGTACTTC.

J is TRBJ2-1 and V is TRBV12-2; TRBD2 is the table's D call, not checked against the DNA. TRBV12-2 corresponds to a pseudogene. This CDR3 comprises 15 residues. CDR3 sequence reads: CASRFSGRAYNEQFF. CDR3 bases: TGTGCAAGTCGTTTTAGCGGGAGGGCCTACAATGAGCAGTTCTTC.

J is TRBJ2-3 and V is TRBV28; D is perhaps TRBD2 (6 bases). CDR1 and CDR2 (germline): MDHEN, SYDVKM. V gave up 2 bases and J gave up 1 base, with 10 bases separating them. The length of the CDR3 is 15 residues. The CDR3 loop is CASSLRRDGTDTQYF. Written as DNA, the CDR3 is TGTGCCAGCAGTTTAAGGCGGGATGGCACAGATACGCAGTATTTT.

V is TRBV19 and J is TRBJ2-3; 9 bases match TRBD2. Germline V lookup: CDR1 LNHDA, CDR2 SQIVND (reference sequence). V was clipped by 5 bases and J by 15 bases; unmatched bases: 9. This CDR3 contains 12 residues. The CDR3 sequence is CASSRLAGPAYF. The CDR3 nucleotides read TGTGCCAGTAGTCGCCTAGCGGGACCAGCTTATTTT. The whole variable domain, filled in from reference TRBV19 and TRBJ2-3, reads DGGITQSPKYLFRKEGQNVTLSCEQNLNHDAMYWYRQDPGQGLRLIYYSQIVNDFQKGDIAEGYSVSREKKESFPLTVTSAQKNPTAFYLCASSRLAGPAYFGPGTRLTVL.

The CDR3 protein is CASSYSATSGNNEQFF. DNA of the CDR3: TGTGCCAGCAGTTACTCGGCTACTAGCGGGAACAATGAGCAGTTCTTC. This chain uses TRBV6-5 with TRBJ2-1, with 10 positions matching TRBD2. Trimming removed 0 bases from V and 5 bases from J; junction bases left unmatched: 4. Germline assignment: CDR1 MNHEY and CDR2 SVGAGI. CDR3 size: 16 residues.

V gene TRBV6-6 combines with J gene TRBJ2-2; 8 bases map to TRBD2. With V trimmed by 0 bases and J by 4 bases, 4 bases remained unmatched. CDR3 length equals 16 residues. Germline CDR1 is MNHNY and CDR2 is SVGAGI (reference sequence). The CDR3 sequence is CASSYSIGRATGELFF. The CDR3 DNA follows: TGTGCCAGCAGTTACTCTATCGGGAGGGCCACCGGGGAGCTGTTTTTT.